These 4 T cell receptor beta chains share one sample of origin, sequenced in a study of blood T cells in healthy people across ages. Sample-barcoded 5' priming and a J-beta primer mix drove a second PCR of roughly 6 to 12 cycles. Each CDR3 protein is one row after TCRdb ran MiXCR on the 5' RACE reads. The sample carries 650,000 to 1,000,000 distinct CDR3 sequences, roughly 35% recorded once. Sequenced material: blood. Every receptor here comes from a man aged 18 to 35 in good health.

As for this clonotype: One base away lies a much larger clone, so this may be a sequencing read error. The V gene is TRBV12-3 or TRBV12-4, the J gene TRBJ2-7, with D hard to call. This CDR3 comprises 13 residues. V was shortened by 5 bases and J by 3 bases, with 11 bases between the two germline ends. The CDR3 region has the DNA TGTGCCAGCAGTCGAAGCAGTGGCTACGAGCAGTACTTC. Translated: CASSRSSGYEQYF.

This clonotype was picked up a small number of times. The CDR3 protein is CASSFDVYLRGDLNYGYTF. CDR3 DNA sequence: TGTGCCAGCAGCTTTGATGTCTATCTAAGGGGGGACCTTAACTATGGCTACACCTTC. This chain connects TRBV7-3 to TRBJ1-2, with a weak D call TRBD1 (6 bases). Germline CDR1 SGHTA, CDR2 FQGTGA. The CDR3 runs 19 residues. V gave up 3 bases and J gave up 1 base, with 24 bases separating them.

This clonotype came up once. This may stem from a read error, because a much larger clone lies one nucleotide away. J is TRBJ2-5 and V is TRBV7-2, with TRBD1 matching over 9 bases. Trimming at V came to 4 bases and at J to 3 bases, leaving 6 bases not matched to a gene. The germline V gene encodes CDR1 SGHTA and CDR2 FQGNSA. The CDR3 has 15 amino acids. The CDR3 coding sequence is TGTGCCAGCAGCTGCTACAGGGGGCTGGAAGAGACCCAGTACTTC. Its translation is CASSCYRGLEETQYF.

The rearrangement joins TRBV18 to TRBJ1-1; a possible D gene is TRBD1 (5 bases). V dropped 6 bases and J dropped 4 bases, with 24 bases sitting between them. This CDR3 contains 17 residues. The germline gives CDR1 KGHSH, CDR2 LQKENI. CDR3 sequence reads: CASSPNGGNFGSTEAFF. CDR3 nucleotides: TGTGCCAGCTCGCCCAACGGGGGAAATTTTGGTAGCACTGAAGCTTTCTTT.